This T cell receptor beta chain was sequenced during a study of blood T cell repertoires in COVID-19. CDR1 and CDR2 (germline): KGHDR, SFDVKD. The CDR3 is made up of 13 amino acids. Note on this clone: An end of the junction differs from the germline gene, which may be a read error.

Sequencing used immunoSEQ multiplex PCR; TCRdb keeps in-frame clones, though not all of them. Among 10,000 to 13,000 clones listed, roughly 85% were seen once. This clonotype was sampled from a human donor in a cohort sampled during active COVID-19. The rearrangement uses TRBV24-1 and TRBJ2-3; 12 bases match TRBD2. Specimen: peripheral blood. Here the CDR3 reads CATSASGRAYRHF. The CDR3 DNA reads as TGTGCCACCAGTGCTAGCGGGAGGGCTTACCGTCATTTT.